These T cell receptor beta chains were read from a single sample in a study of blood T cell repertoires in COVID-19. Assay: immunoSEQ multiplex PCR; the TCRdb copy retains only in-frame clones and omits some. The sample contains about 120,000 clones, 82% of which appear only once. Material: peripheral blood. The receptors originated from a woman aged 65 to 85 with acute or convalescent COVID-19. CDR3s include the opening cysteine and the closing phenylalanine or tryptophan.

>TRBJ1-2|TRBV19|13
CASSPGGNYGYTF
>TRBJ2-7|TRBV24-1|15
CATSDFGQGAPEQYF
>TRBJ1-1|TRBV7-2|15
CASNYLGGWDTEAFF
>TRBJ1-6|TRBV10-3|14
CATQGRSGLEPLHF
>TRBJ1-6|TRBV30|12
CAGIQGNSPLHF
>TRBJ1-4|TRBV5-8|16
CASSLASTGTAEKLFF
>TRBJ1-2|TRBV7-2|15
CASSLSAGSNYGYTF
>TRBJ1-1|TRBV19|15
CATRSWGGSRTEAFF
>TRBJ1-2|TRBV7-2|13
CASSFQEGNGYTF
>TRBJ1-1|TRBV24-1|20
CATSDLTGETTYLMNTEAFF
>TRBJ2-1|TRBV15|16
CATSRVQGAIYNEQFF
>TRBJ1-1|TRBV7-2|15
CASSLANRVNTEAFF
>TRBJ1-1|TRBV5-6|15
CASSLVGRGLDEAFF
>TRBJ2-2|TRBV3-1/TRBV3-2|14
CASSQDGNTGELFF
>TRBJ2-7|TRBV6-6|14
CASSYTQGPYEQYF
>TRBJ1-4|TRBV7-9|15
CASSLDRVGNEKLFF
>TRBJ2-7|TRBV6-5|12
CASSPYGLGEYF
>TRBJ1-2|TRBV7-2|15
CASSPVRDRIYGYTF
>TRBJ1-2|TRBV9|13
CASSDRAGYGYTF
>TRBJ2-7|TRBV27|16
CASRIAGGLPAHEQYF
>TRBJ2-3|TRBV11-2|15
CASSLMSGGRDTQYF
>TRBJ1-6|TRBV3-1/TRBV3-2|15
CASSHTDRGLSPLHF
>TRBJ1-3|TRBV18|13
CASSGGTGNTIYF
>TRBJ1-4|TRBV2|14
CASSVWQGYEKLFF
>TRBJ1-6|TRBV2|15
CASSVGTAGHSPLHF
>TRBJ1-1|TRBV11-3|15
CASSLGQGVMTEAFF
>TRBJ1-1|TRBV3-1/TRBV3-2|13
CASSQKGAREAFF
>TRBJ2-7|TRBV10-3|16
CAISEPGTAETYEQYF
>TRBJ1-2|TRBV9|15
CASSTSEGAVYGYTF
>TRBJ2-7|TRBV7-2|13
CASSLFGGVEQYF
>TRBJ1-1|TRBV29-1|15
CSALGAGTPNTEAFF
>TRBJ1-1|TRBV7-2|14
CASRFEGVNTEAFF
>TRBJ2-4|TRBV3-1/TRBV3-2|16
CASSLTGGVTKNIQYF
>TRBJ2-7|TRBV6-5|10
CASIQDEQYF
>TRBJ2-1|TRBV5-1|15
CASSLGPTGYNEQFF
>TRBJ1-1|TRBV5-4|13
CASSLREGTEAFF
>TRBJ1-1|TRBV7-9|17
CASSLALGRAVSTEAFF
>TRBJ2-7|TRBV2|12
CASSLRDNEQYF
>TRBJ2-1|TRBV24-1|15
CATSDPGQAREEQFF
>TRBJ1-5|TRBV6-4|15
CASSQTGNSNQPQHF
>TRBJ2-7|TRBV6-5|15
CASRMAGGSSYEQYF
>TRBJ2-5|TRBV11-2|16
CASSLGQGGVGETQYF
>TRBJ2-2|TRBV5-1|16
CASSLGRGANTGELFF
>TRBJ1-2|TRBV30|13
CAWGTGVNYGYTF
>TRBJ2-6|TRBV6-2/TRBV6-3|17
CASSETGGLSGANVLTF
>TRBJ2-7|TRBV7-3|13
CASSLTRRDEQYF
>TRBJ1-2|TRBV5-6|15
CASSPPLTGYDGYTF
>TRBJ1-3|TRBV7-2|15
CASSYGGASGNTIYF
>TRBJ1-2|TRBV5-6|14
CASGGQGVGYGYTF